This T cell receptor (beta chain) was captured by sequencing in a study of neurological immune-mediated disorders. Study background: Among about 34 multiple sclerosis patients, about 31 were relapsing-remitting and 3 were secondary progressive. The study's findings and limits: None of the CDR3 amino acid sequences of expanded clones were shared across subjects, and this suggested private repertoires in all groups.

The table lists this clonotype with many counts. Its cognate antigen is unknown. CDR1 is SGHRS and CDR2 is YFSETQ in the germline V gene. Trimming removed 0 bases from V and 4 bases from J, with 5 bases in between. The CDR3 extends over 14 amino acids. From the 5' RACE reads, TCRdb called clonotypes with MiXCR, one entry per CDR3 protein. The sample includes around 60,000 distinct CDR3 sequences, 3% to 3.5% of them seen just once. This TCR came from a woman aged 55-69 years with multiple sclerosis. Specimen: PBMCs. This chain links TRBV5-1 with TRBJ2-6; D not resolved. DNA for the CDR3: TGCGCCAGCAGCTTGGAACAGGGGGCCAACGTCCTGACTTTC. Its translation is CASSLEQGANVLTF.